One T cell receptor beta chain is described in this entry. The antigen remains unidentified. TCRdb's table, derived via immunoSEQ multiplex PCR, lists solely in-frame clones and lacks some. The sample includes roughly 160,000 clones, approximately 88% of them seen just once. The data stem from a study of T cell responses to AZD1222 COVID-19 vaccine. Findings of the study overall: The sample set comprised mostly white British donors with more females, and clonal diversity was possibly underestimated. A reported finding is that nearly half of spike-specific TCRs target unmutated variant regions. Scientists sampled the repertoires only once the peak T cell response had passed.

Second doses at about 4 or about 12 weeks were pooled. The CDR3 has 16 amino acids. Germline CDR1 reads MNHEY; CDR2 reads SVGAGI. J lost 6 bases, V lost 0 bases, and 3 bases had no gene match. The receptor comes from an adult who received the AZD1222 COVID-19 vaccine. The chain uses TRBV6-5 and TRBJ1-6, with TRBD1 identical over 9 bases. The material sequenced was peripheral blood, taken 28 days after the second AZD1222 dose. This CDR3 is CASSYSRGQGNSPLHF. CDR3 bases: TGTGCCAGCAGTTACTCGCGGGGACAGGGTAATTCACCCCTCCACTTT.